The 18 T cell receptor beta chains reported below all come from one sample, sequenced in a study of cytomegalovirus exposure and HLA in healthy donors. PCR involved 60 Vbeta and 13 Jbeta primers. Repertoires were generated with immunoSEQ multiplex PCR, while TCRdb's copy carries only in-frame clones and drops some. The sample lists about 120,000 clones, roughly 80% occurring once. The sequencing sample was made of PBMCs. These receptors all stem from a man aged 60-69 years in good health and CMV-seropositive.

V gene TRBV9 combines with J gene TRBJ2-1, with TRBD2 identical over 9 bases. Germline V gene sequence: CDR1 SGDLS, CDR2 YYNGEE. This CDR3 is 15 amino acids long. With 3 bases clipped from V and 4 bases from J, the junction kept 5 bases outside the gene matches. CDR3: CASSARTSEYNEQFF. CDR3 DNA sequence: TGTGCCAGCAGCGCGCGGACTAGCGAATACAATGAGCAGTTCTTC.

The DNA for the CDR3 is TGTGCCAGCAGCTTGGGACTAGCGGGCAACAATGAGCAGTTCTTC. This translates into CASSLGLAGNNEQFF. The chain has TRBV7-8 and TRBJ2-1, with 12 bases lining up with TRBD2. Trimming removed 3 bases from V and 5 bases from J; junction bases left unmatched: 2. Germline V gene lookup returns CDR1 SGHVS and CDR2 FQNEAQ. The CDR3 consists of 15 residues.

The V and J genes are TRBV7-2 and TRBJ2-5; 13 bases line up with TRBD2. CDR1 SGHTA and CDR2 FQGNSA come from the germline V gene. V shed 5 bases and J 5 bases; nucleotides not matched to a gene: 11. This CDR3 has 17 residues. CDR3 DNA sequence: TGTGCCAGCAGCCCCCGACTAGCGGGAGGACTGCAGGAGACCCAGTACTTC. Translating it yields CASSPRLAGGLQETQYF.

The chain recombines TRBV10-1 with TRBJ1-5; D not certain. Trimming stripped 7 bases from V and 12 bases from J, with 16 bases between. From germline, CDR1 is WNHNN and CDR2 SYGVQD (reference sequence). This CDR3 comprises 12 residues. The CDR3 region has the DNA TGCGCCAGCATTTATGCGGCCACCCTCCAGCATTTT. Translation: CASIYAATLQHF.

In its sample, this clone was seen a few times. The rearrangement links TRBV4-1 to TRBJ2-2, with 10 bases that match TRBD2. The CDR3 is 16 residues long. J was trimmed by 6 bases and V by 4 bases; bases with no gene match: 8. The V gene's germline CDR1 is MGHRA and CDR2 YSYEKL. The CDR3 sequence: CASSPGLAGAAGELFF. In DNA form, the CDR3 reads TGCGCCAGCAGCCCTGGTCTAGCGGGAGCGGCCGGGGAGCTGTTTTTT.

The gene calls are TRBV2 and TRBJ2-3, with 8 bases fitting TRBD2. V shed 6 bases and J 2 bases; nucleotides not matched to a gene: 4. Germline V gene data show CDR1 as SNHLY and CDR2 as FYNNEI. This CDR3 is built from 14 residues. In nucleotides, the CDR3 is TGTGCCAGCAGACGGGGGGGAAACACAGATACGCAGTATTTT. This translates into CASRRGGNTDTQYF.

The count of this clone is one. V and J are TRBV15 and TRBJ2-3; 8 nucleotides match TRBD2. The CDR3 totals 16 residues. J gave up 4 bases and V 1 base, and 7 bases lay outside the gene matches. Per germline, CDR1 LNHNV and CDR2 YYDKDF (reference sequence). As DNA, the CDR3 is TGTGCCACCAGCAGAGCCAGCGGGAGTGGCTCAGATACGCAGTATTTT. This translates into CATSRASGSGSDTQYF. Complete variable domain (other parts from reference TRBV15 and TRBJ2-3): DAMVIQNPRYQVTQFGKPVTLSCSQTLNHNVMYWYQQKSSQAPKLLFHYYDKDFNNEADTPDNFQSRRPNTSFCFLDIRSPGLGDTAMYLCATSRASGSGSDTQYFGPGTRLTVL.

The gene calls are TRBV2 and TRBJ2-7; the D gene is possibly TRBD1 (6 bases). The CDR3 consists of 11 residues. Trimming shortened V by 6 bases and J by 6 bases, and 9 bases separated the two germline ends. The germline V gene encodes CDR1 SNHLY and CDR2 FYNNEI. The CDR3 sequence is CASSQGLEQYF. In DNA form, the CDR3 reads TGTGCCAGCAGCCAGGGGCTCGAGCAGTACTTC.

The chain employs TRBV11-2 and TRBJ1-1, with 7 bases lining up with TRBD1. Unmatched junction bases numbered 13, after V lost 3 bases and J lost 3 bases. The CDR3 is made up of 17 amino acids. Germline V CDR1 and CDR2: SGHAT, FQNNGV. The CDR3 spells CASSFGRGKGADTEAFF. CDR3 DNA sequence: TGTGCCAGCAGCTTCGGTAGAGGGAAGGGGGCTGACACTGAAGCTTTCTTT.

The gene calls are TRBV6-5 and TRBJ2-7, with D possibly TRBD1 on 6 matching bases. The ends were cut back, 0 bases at V and 2 bases at J, with 8 bases in the middle. Germline loops: CDR1 MNHEY, CDR2 SVGAGI. This CDR3 is built from 14 residues. The chain's CDR3 is CASSYSGTTYEQYF. The CDR3 DNA is TGTGCCAGCAGTTACTCCGGGACAACCTACGAGCAGTACTTC.

The chain recombines TRBV5-5 with TRBJ1-2; D perhaps matches TRBD1 (6 bases). CDR1 SGHKS and CDR2 YYEKEE come from the germline V gene (reference sequence). Trimming left V 2 bases short and J 4 bases short, with 24 bases between. CDR3 size: 18 residues. The CDR3 DNA follows: TGTGCCAGCAGCTTCCCCCCAGGACAGACCGATATCGGCTATGGCTACACCTTC. Translated: CASSFPPGQTDIGYGYTF.

The J gene is TRBJ1-4, the V gene TRBV21-1. TRBV21-1 is a listed pseudogene. The length of the CDR3 is 14 residues. The CDR3 nucleotides are TGTGCCAGCAGCTTCCTCCCCTCTAATGAAAAACTGTTTTTT. It specifies CASSFLPSNEKLFF.

The chain links TRBV7-3 to TRBJ2-3; possibly TRBD2 for D (6 bases). Trimming shortened V by 2 bases and J by 2 bases, and 8 bases separated the two germline ends. CDR3 length: 14 residues. Germline loops: CDR1 SGHTA, CDR2 FQGTGA. CDR3 loop: CASSLGRDTDTQYF. CDR3 nucleotides: TGTGCCAGCAGCTTAGGGCGGGACACAGATACGCAGTATTTT.

The rearrangement uses TRBV6-6 and TRBJ2-5, with unresolved D. This CDR3 is built from 12 residues. V lost 5 bases, J lost 0 bases, and 4 bases lay in between. Germline CDR1 and CDR2: MNHNY and SVGAGI (reference sequence). The CDR3 coding sequence is TGTGCCAGCAGTCAGAACCAAGAGACCCAGTACTTC. This codes for CASSQNQETQYF.

This clone was seen only a few times. This rearrangement joins TRBV19 to TRBJ2-5, with D tentatively TRBD1 (7 bases). Deletions cut 3 bases from V and 2 bases from J, with 19 bases between. Germline V lookup: CDR1 LNHDA, CDR2 SQIVND (reference sequence). The CDR3 is 17 residues long. The CDR3, as DNA: TGTGCCAGTAGTATTCGCGGGACAGAGCACCGTCAAGAGACCCAGTACTTC. As protein: CASSIRGTEHRQETQYF.

This clone came up a few times. The chain carries TRBV30 and TRBJ2-7, with D maybe TRBD2 (5 bases). Trimming took 4 bases from V and 2 from J, leaving 12 bases between them. CDR1 and CDR2 (germline): GTSNPN, SVGIG (reference sequence). This CDR3 contains 13 residues. The CDR3 here is CAWTLRATYEQYF. Written as DNA, the CDR3 is TGTGCCTGGACTCTGCGGGCCACCTACGAGCAGTACTTC.

V is TRBV29-1 and J is TRBJ1-1; no definite D call. Germline CDR1 reads SQVTM; CDR2 reads ANQGSEA. This CDR3 comprises 13 residues. V shed 2 bases and J shed 2 bases, with 9 bases lying between them. CDR3: CSVETERNTEAFF. The CDR3, as DNA: TGCAGCGTTGAAACAGAGAGAAACACTGAAGCTTTCTTT.

V gene TRBV4-1 combines with J gene TRBJ2-5; no firm D call. The V gene lost 0 bases and the J gene lost 6 bases, with 14 bases spanning the gap. The CDR3 sequence is 15 residues long. Germline CDR1 MGHRA, CDR2 YSYEKL. The CDR3 DNA sequence: TGCGCCAGCAGCCAAGATGCAACTCCGAGTCAGACCCAGTACTTC. Amino acids: CASSQDATPSQTQYF.